This entry describes one T cell receptor beta chain. Its antigen is undetermined. Patients between 18 and 65 years old had hyperthyroidism, newly diagnosed and lasting under 2 months. PBMCs came from roughly 10 ml fresh peripheral blood. The data were taken from a study of T cells in Graves' hyperthyroidism and ophthalmopathy. Findings and caveats of the study: Most clonotypes expanded in the thyroid (above 0.001) were also present in blood. Ophthalmopathy and stable hyperthyroidism were separated by a 13 V-J model.

CDR3 length: 15 residues. Germline V gene sequence: CDR1 SEHNR, CDR2 FQNEAQ (reference sequence). Trimming cost V 6 bases and J 4 bases, with 18 bases left between them. RNA transcripts yielded amplified TCR beta CDR3 regions. RT-PCR in the first round (using the HTBI primer set) targeted the TCR CDR3. TCRdb ran MiXCR on the multiplex PCR reads and lists one entry per CDR3 protein. Among about 840,000 distinct CDR3 sequences listed, 38% were seen once. Material: blood. The chain carries TRBV7-9 and TRBJ1-1; D might be TRBD1 (6 bases). The sequence was obtained from a man between 18 and 29 years old with Graves' hyperthyroidism. This CDR3 reads CASRASTLDSTEAFF. The CDR3, as DNA: TGTGCCAGCAGAGCCTCCACACTGGACAGCACTGAAGCTTTCTTT.